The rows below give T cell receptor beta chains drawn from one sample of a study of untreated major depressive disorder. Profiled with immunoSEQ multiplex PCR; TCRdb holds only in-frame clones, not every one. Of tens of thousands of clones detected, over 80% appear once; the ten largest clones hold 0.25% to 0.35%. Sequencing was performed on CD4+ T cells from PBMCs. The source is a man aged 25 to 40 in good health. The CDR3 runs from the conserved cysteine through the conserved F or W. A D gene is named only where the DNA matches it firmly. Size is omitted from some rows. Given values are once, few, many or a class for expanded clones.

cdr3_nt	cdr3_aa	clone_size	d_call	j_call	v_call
TGTGCCAGCAGCTTAAGCCGGGACACTGAAGCTTTCTTT	CASSLSRDTEAFF	NA	NA	TRBJ1-1	TRBV7-2
TGCGCCAGCAGCGCACGGGCGGGAATCGGGGAGACCCAGTACTTC	CASSARAGIGETQYF	NA	NA	TRBJ2-5	TRBV5-1
TGTGCCAGCAGTTTCTCGGGGGCCTATGGCTACACCTTC	CASSFSGAYGYTF	NA	NA	TRBJ1-2	TRBV27
TGTGCCAGCAGCGCCACTACAGATACGCAGTATTTT	CASSATTDTQYF	NA	NA	TRBJ2-3	TRBV9
TGTGCCAGCAGTTCGCTCTCTTGGGGGCTTGTGTCCTACGAGCAGTACTTC	CASSSLSWGLVSYEQYF	NA	NA	TRBJ2-7	TRBV7-9
TGTGCCAGTAGCTCGGGGTCAGGGTTGGATACGCAGTATTTT	CASSSGSGLDTQYF	NA	NA	TRBJ2-3	TRBV19
TGTGCCAGCGGGATGGACAGGGGTTCCTACAATGAGCAGTTCTTC	CASGMDRGSYNEQFF	NA	TRBD1	TRBJ2-1	TRBV6-5
TGTGCCAGTTCGTTTATGAACACCGGGGAGCTGTTTTTT	CASSFMNTGELFF	NA	NA	TRBJ2-2	TRBV2
TGTGCCAGCAGCCTGGGACAGGGTTCCACTGAAGCTTTCTTT	CASSLGQGSTEAFF	NA	TRBD1	TRBJ1-1	TRBV11-1
TGCGCCAGCAGTGGGACGGGGACTAGCGGGAGGGCCTACTACGAGCAGTACTTC	CASSGTGTSGRAYYEQYF	NA	TRBD2	TRBJ2-7	TRBV10-2
TGCGCCAGCAGCAGAGCAGGACTGATACTCTCTGGAAACACCATATATTTT	CASSRAGLILSGNTIYF	NA	NA	TRBJ1-3	TRBV4-1
TGTGCCAGCACCATGAGGGTGAACACTGAAGCTTTCTTT	CASTMRVNTEAFF	NA	NA	TRBJ1-1	TRBV27
TGCGGGACGACTTTATTCTATGGCTACACCTTC	CGTTLFYGYTF	once	NA	TRBJ1-2	TRBV29-1
TGCGCCAGCAGCTGGGACAGGGGCGGGAACGAGCAGTACTTC	CASSWDRGGNEQYF	few	TRBD1	TRBJ2-7	TRBV5-1
TGTGCCTGGAGTGTGGACCAGATCACAGATACGCAGTATTTT	CAWSVDQITDTQYF	NA	NA	TRBJ2-3	TRBV30
TGTGCCAGCAGTCGGAGCACAGGGATGAACACTGAAGCTTTCTTT	CASSRSTGMNTEAFF	once	NA	TRBJ1-1	TRBV28
TGTGCCAGCTCACCACCGATGGGGGATAACTATGGCTACACCTTC	CASSPPMGDNYGYTF	NA	NA	TRBJ1-2	TRBV18
TGTGCCAGAAGCCAATTGGCAGCGCCCAATCAGCCCCAGCATTTT	CARSQLAAPNQPQHF	NA	NA	TRBJ1-5	TRBV5-3
TGTGCCAGCAGCGGGGTGGGGGCCGGCATGCAAGAGACCCAGTACTTC	CASSGVGAGMQETQYF	NA	NA	TRBJ2-5	TRBV11-1
TGTGCCAGCAGCCCAGGGACAGACGACTATCAGCCCCAGCATTTT	CASSPGTDDYQPQHF	NA	TRBD1	TRBJ1-5	TRBV4-2
TGTGCCTGGAGTGCATGGGGAGGGGATAGCAATCAGCCCCAGCATTTT	CAWSAWGGDSNQPQHF	NA	NA	TRBJ1-5	TRBV30
TGTGCCAGCACTAAGGGACAGGGGATTAATGAGCAGTTCTTC	CASTKGQGINEQFF	NA	TRBD1	TRBJ2-1	TRBV2
TGTGCCAGCAGCTCCGGGACGCTCCTAAACTACGAGCAGTACTTC	CASSSGTLLNYEQYF	NA	NA	TRBJ2-7	TRBV7-9
TGTGCCAGCGGGACAGCCGGTGGGACCCAGTACTTC	CASGTAGGTQYF	NA	TRBD1	TRBJ2-5	TRBV5-6
TGCGCCAGCAGCTTGAGTGAGGGGGATGACGGCTACACCTTC	CASSLSEGDDGYTF	NA	NA	TRBJ1-2	TRBV5-1
TGTGCCAGCAGCCCCCGTATGGCGGGAGGAGGCTACACCTTC	CASSPRMAGGGYTF	NA	NA	TRBJ1-2	TRBV7-9
TGTGCCAGCAGTTCCTACGACAGGGCTTATGGCTACACCTTC	CASSSYDRAYGYTF	NA	TRBD1	TRBJ1-2	TRBV27
TGTGCCAGCAGCCAAGCGGGGCTCGGGAGCACCATATATTTT	CASSQAGLGSTIYF	NA	NA	TRBJ1-3	TRBV14
TGTGCCAGCAGCGGCGGGACAGGGCTTAGGAACACTGAAGCTTTCTTT	CASSGGTGLRNTEAFF	NA	TRBD1	TRBJ1-1	TRBV5-4
TGCGCGGGGGGCAGCCCTACTAACTATGGCTACACCTTC	CAGGSPTNYGYTF	few	NA	TRBJ1-2	TRBV10-3
TGTGCCAGCAGCCAAGGGGACAGGGACACCGGGGAGCTGTTTTTT	CASSQGDRDTGELFF	NA	TRBD1	TRBJ2-2	TRBV4-2
TGTGCCAGCAGCTGGAACGGAAACACCATATATTTT	CASSWNGNTIYF	NA	NA	TRBJ1-3	TRBV5-4
TGCAGCGTTGGGATGTCGGACACCGGGGAGCTGTTTTTT	CSVGMSDTGELFF	NA	NA	TRBJ2-2	TRBV29-1
TGTGCCAGCAGCCGCACAGATGAAAAACTGTTTTTT	CASSRTDEKLFF	NA	NA	TRBJ1-4	TRBV7-2
TGTGCCAGTACCGGGACACAGCTCTATGGCTACACCTTC	CASTGTQLYGYTF	NA	NA	TRBJ1-2	TRBV19
TGTGCCAGCAGCCCGGGACAGGGGGATGGCTACACCTTC	CASSPGQGDGYTF	NA	TRBD1	TRBJ1-2	TRBV11-1
TGTGCCAGCAGCTTAGACAGGGGGAGCCTCTACAATGAGCAGTTCTTC	CASSLDRGSLYNEQFF	once	TRBD1	TRBJ2-1	TRBV16
TGTGCCAGCAGTCGGGAACTCAGGGGATTGAGTCGGAATGAGCAGTTCTTC	CASSRELRGLSRNEQFF	once	NA	TRBJ2-1	TRBV2
TGTGCCACCAGCCGCCGGACTGCCTACTCTGGAAACACCATATATTTT	CATSRRTAYSGNTIYF	NA	NA	TRBJ1-3	TRBV15
TGTGCCAGTAGCCCCGGGACTAGCGGGAGGTCCTCCTACGAGCAGTACTTC	CASSPGTSGRSSYEQYF	once	TRBD2	TRBJ2-7	TRBV19
TGCGCCAGCTCCCCGGGGGCTCGACCCTCCTACGAGCAGTACTTC	CASSPGARPSYEQYF	NA	NA	TRBJ2-7	TRBV5-1
TGTGCCAGCAGCCGTACGCTGAGGGGTCGCAGCTCTGGGGCCAACGTCCTGACTTTC	CASSRTLRGRSSGANVLTF	NA	NA	TRBJ2-6	TRBV7-8
TGTGCCAGCAGTCCTATGCGGGATGGCTCAGATACGCAGTATTTT	CASSPMRDGSDTQYF	NA	NA	TRBJ2-3	TRBV6-6
TGTGCCAGCTCACCACGAAACGGGGAGCCCCAGCATTTT	CASSPRNGEPQHF	NA	NA	TRBJ1-5	TRBV18
TGTGCCACCAGCAGAGATTATTTCGCCCCGGGAGGCTACACCTTC	CATSRDYFAPGGYTF	NA	NA	TRBJ1-2	TRBV15
TGTGCCAGCAGTGGGGGACTCGACAATGAGCAGTTCTTC	CASSGGLDNEQFF	NA	NA	TRBJ2-1	TRBV6-1
TGCAGCGTCCCCCCCCCGGGGACCGTTAACACTGAAGCTTTCTTT	CSVPPPGTVNTEAFF	NA	NA	TRBJ1-1	TRBV29-1
TGCGCCAGCAGCTCGGACAGGGGCACAGATACGCAGTATTTT	CASSSDRGTDTQYF	NA	TRBD1	TRBJ2-3	TRBV5-1
TGCGCCAGCAGCTTGGAAATGGGAGCAAGCTCCTACAATGAGCAGTTCTTC	CASSLEMGASSYNEQFF	NA	NA	TRBJ2-1	TRBV5-1
TGTGCCAGCAGCTTTTTACGGGAGCTGGGCACAGATACGCAGTATTTT	CASSFLRELGTDTQYF	once	NA	TRBJ2-3	TRBV5-4
TGTGCCAGCAGTTCCTGGACTAGCGGCTTTAGCGAGCAGTACTTC	CASSSWTSGFSEQYF	NA	TRBD2	TRBJ2-7	TRBV6-5
TGTGCCAGCAGCTTAGTGAAAGGGTCAATCCTCTCCTACGAGCAGTACTTC	CASSLVKGSILSYEQYF	NA	NA	TRBJ2-7	TRBV7-8
TGCGCCAGCAGCCAAGATTCGGGGGATACGCAGTATTTT	CASSQDSGDTQYF	NA	NA	TRBJ2-3	TRBV4-3
TGTGCCAGCAGCTCCCCCCGGGGGAGGGCCGGGGAGCAGTACTTC	CASSSPRGRAGEQYF	NA	TRBD2	TRBJ2-7	TRBV11-2
TGCGCCAGCAGCCCCGATAGGGCAGGGTCAAACATTCAGTACTTC	CASSPDRAGSNIQYF	once	NA	TRBJ2-4	TRBV5-1
TGTGCCAGCAGCTCTGGGGGTGTGCAGTACTTC	CASSSGGVQYF	NA	NA	TRBJ2-7	TRBV7-7
TGTGCCAGCAGCGTAATGGAAGGGCGGGGGACTGAAGCTTTCTTT	CASSVMEGRGTEAFF	NA	NA	TRBJ1-1	TRBV9
TGTGCCAGCAGTTACGGGGAGGTGACTGAAGCTTTCTTT	CASSYGEVTEAFF	NA	NA	TRBJ1-1	TRBV6-6
TGTGCCATCAGTGGGGGGGGAGTGGTCACTGAAGCTTTCTTT	CAISGGGVVTEAFF	NA	NA	TRBJ1-1	TRBV10-3
TGTGCCAGCAGCCCTCACCGGGTCCCCGGGGATGGCTACACCTTC	CASSPHRVPGDGYTF	once	NA	TRBJ1-2	TRBV9